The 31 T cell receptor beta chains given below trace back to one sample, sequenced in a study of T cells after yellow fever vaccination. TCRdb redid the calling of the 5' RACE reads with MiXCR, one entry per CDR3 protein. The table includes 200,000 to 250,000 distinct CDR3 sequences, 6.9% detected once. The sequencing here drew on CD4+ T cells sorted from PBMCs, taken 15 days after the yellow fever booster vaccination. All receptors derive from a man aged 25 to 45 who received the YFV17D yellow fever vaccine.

CDR3 residues: CASSQGAGEQFF. The CDR3 DNA reads as TGTGCCAGCAGCCAAGGGGCCGGTGAGCAGTTCTTC. The chain links TRBV3-1 to TRBJ2-1; the D is unclear. Per germline, CDR1 LGHDT and CDR2 YNNKEL (reference sequence). The CDR3 consists of 12 residues. The V end was cut by 1 base, the J end by 9 bases, with 7 bases between.

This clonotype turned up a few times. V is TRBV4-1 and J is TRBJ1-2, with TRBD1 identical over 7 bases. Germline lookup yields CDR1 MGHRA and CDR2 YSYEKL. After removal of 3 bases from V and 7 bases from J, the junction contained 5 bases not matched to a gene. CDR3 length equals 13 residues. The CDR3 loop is CASSQPRGAGYTF. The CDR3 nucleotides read TGCGCCAGCAGCCAGCCCAGGGGGGCTGGCTACACCTTC.

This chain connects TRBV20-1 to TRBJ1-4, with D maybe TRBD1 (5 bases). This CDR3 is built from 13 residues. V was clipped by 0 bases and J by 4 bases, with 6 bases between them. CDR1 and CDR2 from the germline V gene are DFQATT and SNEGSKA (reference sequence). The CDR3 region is CSARETVNEKLFF. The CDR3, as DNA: TGCAGTGCTAGAGAGACAGTTAATGAAAAACTGTTTTTT.

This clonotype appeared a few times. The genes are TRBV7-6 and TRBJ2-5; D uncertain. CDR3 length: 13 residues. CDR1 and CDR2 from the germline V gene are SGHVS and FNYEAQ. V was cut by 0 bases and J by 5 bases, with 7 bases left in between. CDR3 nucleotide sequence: TGTGCCAGCAGCTTAGCCGCGGTGGAGACCCAGTACTTC. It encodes CASSLAAVETQYF.

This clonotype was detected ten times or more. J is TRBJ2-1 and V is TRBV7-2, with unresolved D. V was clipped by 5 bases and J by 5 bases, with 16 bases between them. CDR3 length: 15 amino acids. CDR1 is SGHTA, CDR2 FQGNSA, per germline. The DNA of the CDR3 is TGTGCCAGCAGCATTTTAACCATTATAAACAATGAGCAGTTCTTC. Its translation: CASSILTIINNEQFF.

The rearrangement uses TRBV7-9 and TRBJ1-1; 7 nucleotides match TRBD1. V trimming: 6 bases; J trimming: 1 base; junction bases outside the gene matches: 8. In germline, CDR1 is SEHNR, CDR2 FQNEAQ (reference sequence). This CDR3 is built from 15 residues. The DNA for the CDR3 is TGTGCCAGCAGGCTCACAGGGGTCCCGAACACTGAAGCTTTCTTT. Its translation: CASRLTGVPNTEAFF.

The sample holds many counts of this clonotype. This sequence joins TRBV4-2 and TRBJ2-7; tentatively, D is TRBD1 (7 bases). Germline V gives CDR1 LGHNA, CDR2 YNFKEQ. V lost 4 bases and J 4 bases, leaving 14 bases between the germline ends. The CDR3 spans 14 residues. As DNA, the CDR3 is TGTGCCAGCAGCCCCCAGGGGGGCAGGTACGAGCAGTACTTC. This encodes CASSPQGGRYEQYF.

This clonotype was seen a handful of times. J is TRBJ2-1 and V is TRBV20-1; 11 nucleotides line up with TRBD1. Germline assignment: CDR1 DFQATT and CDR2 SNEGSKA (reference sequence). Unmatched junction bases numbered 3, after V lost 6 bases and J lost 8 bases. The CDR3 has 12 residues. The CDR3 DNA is TGCAGTGCCCGGACAGGGGGCGATGAGCAGTTCTTC. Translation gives CSARTGGDEQFF.

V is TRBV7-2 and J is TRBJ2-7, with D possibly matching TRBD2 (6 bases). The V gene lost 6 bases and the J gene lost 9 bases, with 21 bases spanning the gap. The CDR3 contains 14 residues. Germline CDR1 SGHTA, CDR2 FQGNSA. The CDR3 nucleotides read TGTGCCAGCAGATATCAGGGAAGGGCGGAGGGGCAGTACTTC. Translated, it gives CASRYQGRAEGQYF.

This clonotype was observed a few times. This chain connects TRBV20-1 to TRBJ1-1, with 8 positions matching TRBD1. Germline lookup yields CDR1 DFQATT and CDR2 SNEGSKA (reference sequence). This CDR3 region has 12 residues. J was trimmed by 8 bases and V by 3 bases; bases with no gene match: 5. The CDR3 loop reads CSASAGGWEAFF. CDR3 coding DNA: TGCAGTGCTAGTGCAGGGGGCTGGGAAGCTTTCTTT.

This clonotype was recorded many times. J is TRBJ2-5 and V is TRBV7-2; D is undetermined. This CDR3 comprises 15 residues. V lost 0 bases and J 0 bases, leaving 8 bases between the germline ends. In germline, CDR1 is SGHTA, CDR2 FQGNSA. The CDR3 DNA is TGTGCCAGCAGCTTAGCGACGTGGTACCAAGAGACCCAGTACTTC. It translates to CASSLATWYQETQYF. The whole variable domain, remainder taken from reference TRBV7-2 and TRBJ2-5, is GAGVSQSPSNKVTEKGKDVELRCDPISGHTALYWYRQSLGQGLEFLIYFQGNSAPDKSGLPSDRFSAERTGGSVSTLTIQRTQQEDSAVYLCASSLATWYQETQYFGPGTRLLVL.

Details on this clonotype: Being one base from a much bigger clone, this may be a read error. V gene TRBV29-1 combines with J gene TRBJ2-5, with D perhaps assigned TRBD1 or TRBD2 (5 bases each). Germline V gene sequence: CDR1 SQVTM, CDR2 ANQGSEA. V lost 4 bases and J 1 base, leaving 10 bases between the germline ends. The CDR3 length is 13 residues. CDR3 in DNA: TGCAGCGTTGCAGGGAGCAGCCAAGAGACCCAGTACTTC. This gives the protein CSVAGSSQETQYF.

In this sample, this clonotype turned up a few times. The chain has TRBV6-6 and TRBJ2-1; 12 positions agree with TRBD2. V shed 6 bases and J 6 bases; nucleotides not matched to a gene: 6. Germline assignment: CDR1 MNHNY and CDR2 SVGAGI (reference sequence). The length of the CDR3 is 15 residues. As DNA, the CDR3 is TGTGCCAGCAGGCTAGCGGGAGGGTTAACCAATGAGCAGTTCTTC. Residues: CASRLAGGLTNEQFF.

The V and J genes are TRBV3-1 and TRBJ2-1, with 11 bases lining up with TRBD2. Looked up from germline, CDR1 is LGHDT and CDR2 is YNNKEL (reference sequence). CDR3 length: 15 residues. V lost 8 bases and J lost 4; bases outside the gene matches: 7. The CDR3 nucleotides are TGTGCCAGCGCGCTTAGCGGGAGGGCGTACAATGAGCAGTTCTTC. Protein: CASALSGRAYNEQFF.

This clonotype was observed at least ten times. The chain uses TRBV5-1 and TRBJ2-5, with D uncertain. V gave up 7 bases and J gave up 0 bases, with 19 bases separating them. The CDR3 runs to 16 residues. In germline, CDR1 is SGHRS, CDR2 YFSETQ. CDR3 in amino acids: CASAKLGGSYQETQYF. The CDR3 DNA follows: TGCGCCAGCGCCAAGTTGGGCGGATCGTACCAAGAGACCCAGTACTTC.

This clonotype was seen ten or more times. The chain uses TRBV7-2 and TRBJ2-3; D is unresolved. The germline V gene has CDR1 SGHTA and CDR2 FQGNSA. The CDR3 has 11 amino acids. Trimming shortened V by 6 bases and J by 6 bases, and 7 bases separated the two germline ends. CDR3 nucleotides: TGTGCCAGCAGTTTAAGGGATACGCAGTATTTT. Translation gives CASSLRDTQYF.

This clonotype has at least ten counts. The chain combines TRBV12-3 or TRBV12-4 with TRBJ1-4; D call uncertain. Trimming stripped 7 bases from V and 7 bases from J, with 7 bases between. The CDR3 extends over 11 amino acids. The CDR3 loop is CASTRSEKLFF. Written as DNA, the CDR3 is TGTGCCAGCACTCGCTCTGAAAAACTGTTTTTT.

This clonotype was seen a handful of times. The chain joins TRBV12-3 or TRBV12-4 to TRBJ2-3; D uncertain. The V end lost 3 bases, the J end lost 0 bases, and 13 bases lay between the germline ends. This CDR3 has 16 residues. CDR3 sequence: CASSFFRSASTDTQYF. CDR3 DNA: TGTGCCAGCAGTTTCTTTCGGAGCGCGAGCACAGATACGCAGTATTTT.

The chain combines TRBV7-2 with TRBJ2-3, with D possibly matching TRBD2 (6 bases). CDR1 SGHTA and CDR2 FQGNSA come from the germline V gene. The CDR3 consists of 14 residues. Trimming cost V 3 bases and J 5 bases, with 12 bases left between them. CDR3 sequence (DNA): TGTGCCAGCAGCTTGGCTAGCGCAATAGATACGCAGTATTTT. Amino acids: CASSLASAIDTQYF.

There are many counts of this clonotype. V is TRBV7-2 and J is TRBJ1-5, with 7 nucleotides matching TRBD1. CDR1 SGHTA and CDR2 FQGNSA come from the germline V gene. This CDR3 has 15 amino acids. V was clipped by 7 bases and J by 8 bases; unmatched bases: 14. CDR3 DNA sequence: TGTGCCAGCAATTCAAGGGGGCTTAAAGACGAGCCCCAGCATTTT. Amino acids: CASNSRGLKDEPQHF. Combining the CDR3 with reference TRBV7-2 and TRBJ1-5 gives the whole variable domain GAGVSQSPSNKVTEKGKDVELRCDPISGHTALYWYRQSLGQGLEFLIYFQGNSAPDKSGLPSDRFSAERTGGSVSTLTIQRTQQEDSAVYLCASNSRGLKDEPQHFGDGTRLSIL.

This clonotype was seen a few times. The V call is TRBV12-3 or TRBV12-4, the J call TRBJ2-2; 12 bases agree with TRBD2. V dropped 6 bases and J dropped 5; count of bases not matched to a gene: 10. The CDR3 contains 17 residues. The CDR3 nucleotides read TGTGCCAGCAGCGTAAGGGCCGGGACTAGCGGGACCGGGGAGCTGTTTTTT. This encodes CASSVRAGTSGTGELFF.

The chain's CDR3 is CASVGNFWGRETQYF. CDR3 sequence (DNA): TGTGCCAGCGTTGGAAATTTTTGGGGGCGAGAGACCCAGTACTTC. The rearrangement uses TRBV28 and TRBJ2-5; D perhaps matches TRBD1 (6 bases). Germline loops: CDR1 MDHEN, CDR2 SYDVKM. The CDR3 spans 15 residues. V lost 8 bases, J lost 4 bases, and 20 bases lay in between.

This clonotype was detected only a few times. CDR3 amino acids: CASRRQGEGGGYTF. DNA for the CDR3: TGTGCCAGCAGACGACAGGGGGAAGGTGGGGGCTACACCTTC. The chain combines TRBV6-1 with TRBJ1-2, with 9 bases matching TRBD1. Germline V gives CDR1 MNHNS, CDR2 SASEGT. Trimming at V came to 6 bases and at J to 8 bases, leaving 10 bases not matched to a gene. The CDR3 is made up of 14 amino acids.

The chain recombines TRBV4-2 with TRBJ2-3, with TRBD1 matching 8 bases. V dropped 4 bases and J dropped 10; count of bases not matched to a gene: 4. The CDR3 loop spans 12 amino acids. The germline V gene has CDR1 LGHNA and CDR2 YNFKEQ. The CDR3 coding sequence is TGTGCCAGCAGCCCCCGACAGGGGTCGCAGTATTTT. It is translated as CASSPRQGSQYF.

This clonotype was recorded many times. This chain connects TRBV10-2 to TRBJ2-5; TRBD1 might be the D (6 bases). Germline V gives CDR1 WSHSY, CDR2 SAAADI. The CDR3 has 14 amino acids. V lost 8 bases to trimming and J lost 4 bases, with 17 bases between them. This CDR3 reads CASQANRESETQYF. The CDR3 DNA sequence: TGCGCCAGCCAAGCAAACAGGGAGTCAGAGACCCAGTACTTC.

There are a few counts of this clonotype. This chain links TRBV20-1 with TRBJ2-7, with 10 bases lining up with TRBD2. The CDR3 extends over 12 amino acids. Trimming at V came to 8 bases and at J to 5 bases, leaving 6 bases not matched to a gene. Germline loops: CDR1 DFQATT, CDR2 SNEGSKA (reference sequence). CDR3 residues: CSTTSGNNEQYF. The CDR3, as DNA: TGCAGTACAACTAGCGGGAACAACGAGCAGTACTTC.

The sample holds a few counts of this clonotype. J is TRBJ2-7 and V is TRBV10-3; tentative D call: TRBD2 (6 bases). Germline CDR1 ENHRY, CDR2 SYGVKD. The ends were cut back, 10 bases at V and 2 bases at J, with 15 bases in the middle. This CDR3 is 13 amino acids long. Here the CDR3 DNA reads TGTGCCACCAGCGCGGGGCCGCCCTACGAGCAGTACTTC. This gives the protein CATSAGPPYEQYF.

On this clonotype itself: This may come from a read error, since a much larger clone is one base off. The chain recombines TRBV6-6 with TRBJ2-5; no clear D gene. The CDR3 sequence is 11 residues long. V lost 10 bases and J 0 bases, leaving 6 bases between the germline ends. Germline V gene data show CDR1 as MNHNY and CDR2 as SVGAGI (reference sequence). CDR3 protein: CATRYQETQYF. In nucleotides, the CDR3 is TGTGCCACCAGATACCAAGAGACCCAGTACTTC.

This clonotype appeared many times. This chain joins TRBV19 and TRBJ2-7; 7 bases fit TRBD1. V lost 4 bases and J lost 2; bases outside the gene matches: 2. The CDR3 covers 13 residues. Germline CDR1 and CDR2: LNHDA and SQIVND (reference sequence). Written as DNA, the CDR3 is TGTGCCAGTAGTACGGGACAGACCTACGAGCAGTACTTC. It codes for CASSTGQTYEQYF.

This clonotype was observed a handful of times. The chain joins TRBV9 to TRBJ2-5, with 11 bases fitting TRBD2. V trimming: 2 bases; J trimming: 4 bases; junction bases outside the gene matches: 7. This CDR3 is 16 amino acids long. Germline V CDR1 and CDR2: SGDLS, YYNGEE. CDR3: CASSVALTSGIETQYF. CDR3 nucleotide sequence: TGTGCCAGCAGCGTCGCTCTGACTAGCGGGATAGAGACCCAGTACTTC.

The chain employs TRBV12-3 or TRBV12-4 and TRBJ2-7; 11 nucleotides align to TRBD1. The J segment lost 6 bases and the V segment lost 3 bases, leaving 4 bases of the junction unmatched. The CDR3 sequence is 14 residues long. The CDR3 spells CASSFGQGAVEQYF. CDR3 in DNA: TGTGCCAGCAGTTTTGGACAGGGGGCGGTCGAGCAGTACTTC.